This T cell receptor (beta chain) was identified in a study of human T cells and chemical hapten exposure. Study-wide background: Alopecia areata, totalis or universalis affected patients who were mostly female.

Stated time point: patch test 1, 2 weeks after DPC sensitization. Treatment described: therapeutic diphenylcyclopropenone sensitization with weekly scalp DPC. TCRdb independently ran MiXCR on the RACE reads; one entry per CDR3 protein. Altogether tens of thousands of distinct CDR3 sequences are present, more than 8% being singletons, with the ten largest covering about 3.1%. This clonotype was observed a handful of times. The antigen is undetermined. The CDR3 runs 13 residues. Germline CDR1 is SQVTM and CDR2 is ANQGSEA. The J segment lost 3 bases and the V segment lost 6 bases, leaving 7 bases of the junction unmatched. Study-wide results and limits: As patch test score rose, PT1 expanded TCR counts tended to rise as well.

Here the sequenced sample was whole blood, taken in connection with sensitization to the hapten diphenylcyclopropenone (DPC). This clonotype originated in a woman in her forties with alopecia areata. Some clones in this sample may be carry-over from other donors' samples. The chain employs TRBV29-1 and TRBJ2-5; 7 positions agree with TRBD2. The CDR3 region has the DNA TGCAGCGTAAACGGGGGGACGGAAGAGACCCAGTACTTC. This sequence encodes CSVNGGTEETQYF.